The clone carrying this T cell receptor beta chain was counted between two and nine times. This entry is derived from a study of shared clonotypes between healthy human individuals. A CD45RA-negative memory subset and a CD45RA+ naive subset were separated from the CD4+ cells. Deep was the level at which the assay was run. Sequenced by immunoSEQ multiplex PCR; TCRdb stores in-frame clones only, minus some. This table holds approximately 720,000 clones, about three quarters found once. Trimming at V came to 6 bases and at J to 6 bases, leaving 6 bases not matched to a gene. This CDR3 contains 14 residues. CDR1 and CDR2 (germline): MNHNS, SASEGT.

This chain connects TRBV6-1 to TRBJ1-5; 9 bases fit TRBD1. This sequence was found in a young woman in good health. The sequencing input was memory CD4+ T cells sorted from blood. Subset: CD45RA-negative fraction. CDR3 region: CASRSGTGSQPQHF. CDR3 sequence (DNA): TGTGCCAGCAGGTCCGGGACAGGGAGTCAGCCCCAGCATTTT.